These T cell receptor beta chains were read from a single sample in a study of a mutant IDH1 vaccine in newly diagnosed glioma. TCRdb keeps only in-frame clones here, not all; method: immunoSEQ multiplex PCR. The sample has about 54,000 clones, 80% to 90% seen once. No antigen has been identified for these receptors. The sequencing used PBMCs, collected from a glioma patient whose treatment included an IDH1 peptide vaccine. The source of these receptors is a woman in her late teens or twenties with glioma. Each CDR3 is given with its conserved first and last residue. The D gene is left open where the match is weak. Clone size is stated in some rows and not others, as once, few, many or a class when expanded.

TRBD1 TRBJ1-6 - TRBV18 TGTGCCAGCTCACGACAGGGTGGGTCACCCCTCCACTTT CASSRQGGSPLHF
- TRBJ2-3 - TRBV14 TGTGCCAGCAGCCAAGAATGGAATACGCAGTATTTT CASSQEWNTQYF
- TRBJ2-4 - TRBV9 TGTGCCAGCAGCGTGGAAAACTCACCAAGGGAATTTCAGTACTTC CASSVENSPREFQYF
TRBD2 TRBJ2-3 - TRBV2 TGTGCCAGCAGTCTAGGACTAGGTGGAGCAGATACGCAGTATTTT CASSLGLGGADTQYF
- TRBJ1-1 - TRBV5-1 TGCGCCAGCAGCTTGTGGGGGGGAGCTGAAGCTTTCTTT CASSLWGGAEAFF
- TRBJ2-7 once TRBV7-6 TGTGCCAGCAGCTCTCAGGGGGAGGGGTACGAGCAGTACTTC CASSSQGEGYEQYF
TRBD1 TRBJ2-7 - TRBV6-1 TGTGCCAGCAGTGACGGACAGGGGTACAGGATCTCCTACGAGCAGTACTTC CASSDGQGYRISYEQYF
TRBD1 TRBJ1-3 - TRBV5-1 TGCGCCAGCAGCATCCGACAGGGTTCTGGAAACACCATATATTTT CASSIRQGSGNTIYF
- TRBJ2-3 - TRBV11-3 TGTGCCGGCAGCCCCCCGGACAGAACCGCACGTAGCACAGATACGCAGTATTTT CAGSPPDRTARSTDTQYF
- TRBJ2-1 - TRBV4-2 TGTGCCAGCAGCCCTCTAGCTGGGGCAAACAATGAGCAGTTCTTC CASSPLAGANNEQFF
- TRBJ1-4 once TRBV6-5 TGTGCCAGCAGTTATTCGTCGGGGGGTAGTAAAGGAAAACTGTTTTTT CASSYSSGGSKGKLFF
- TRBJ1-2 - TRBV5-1 TGCGCCAGCAGCCCTGGGAGACCTGCGCGCTATGGCTACACCTTC CASSPGRPARYGYTF
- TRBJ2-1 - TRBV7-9 TGTGCCAGCAGCCACCCAGACGGTGGATACAATGAGCAGTTCTTC CASSHPDGGYNEQFF
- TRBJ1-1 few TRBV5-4 TGTGCCAGCACATCAGAGATGAACACTGAAGCTTTCTTT CASTSEMNTEAFF
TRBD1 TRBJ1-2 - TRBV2 TGTGCCAGCAAAGGGACAGAACTGAACTATGGCTACACCTTC CASKGTELNYGYTF
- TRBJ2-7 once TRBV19 TGTGCCAGTAGTATCCAGGGGACCTCCTACGAGCAGTACTTC CASSIQGTSYEQYF
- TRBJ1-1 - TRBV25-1 TGTGCCAGCAGTGATTGGGGTAGAACCATGAACACTGAAGCTTTCTTT CASSDWGRTMNTEAFF
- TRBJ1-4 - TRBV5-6 TGTGCCAGCAGCTTTCCCGGGTATAATGAAAAACTGTTTTTT CASSFPGYNEKLFF
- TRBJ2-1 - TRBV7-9 TGTGCCAGCAGCTTCTTCACGGGGCCCGCGGCCAATGAGCAGTTCTTC CASSFFTGPAANEQFF
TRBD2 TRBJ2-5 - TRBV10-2 TGCGCCAGCAGGCGAGCGGGAGGGCCGGGAGAGACCCAGTACTTC CASRRAGGPGETQYF
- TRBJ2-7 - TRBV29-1 TGCAGCGTTGGTGGGGGTGGTTCCTACGAGCAGTACTTC CSVGGGGSYEQYF
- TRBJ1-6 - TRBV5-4 TGTGCCAGCAGCTTGGGAACCGCCAGTTCACCCCTCCACTTT CASSLGTASSPLHF
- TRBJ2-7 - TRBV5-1 TGCGCCAGCAGCTTGGGGTCCGCGGGCACCTACGAGCAGTACTTC CASSLGSAGTYEQYF
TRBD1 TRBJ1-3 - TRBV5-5 TGTGCCAGCAGCCACGGACAGGATGGAAACACCATATATTTT CASSHGQDGNTIYF
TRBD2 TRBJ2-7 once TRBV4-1 TGCGCCAGCAGCCCGGCGGGACTAGCGGGAGGGGGCCCCTACGAGCAGTACTTC CASSPAGLAGGGPYEQYF
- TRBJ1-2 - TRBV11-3 TGTGCCAGCAGCTTGGGGGGAATATATGGCTACACCTTC CASSLGGIYGYTF
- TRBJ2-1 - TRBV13 TGTGCCAGCAGCTTAGAGGGGTCGCCACACAATGAGCAGTTCTTC CASSLEGSPHNEQFF
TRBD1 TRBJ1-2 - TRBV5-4 TGTGCCAGCAGCTTGCCGGCAGGGGGCGTTGGCTACACCTTC CASSLPAGGVGYTF
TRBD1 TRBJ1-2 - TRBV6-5 TGTGCCAGCAGTTACTCCGGACAGGGGGCTGGCTATGGCTACACCTTC CASSYSGQGAGYGYTF
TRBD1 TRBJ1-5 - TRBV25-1 TGTGCCAGCAGTGATGCAGGACAGGCCAATCAGCCCCAGCATTTT CASSDAGQANQPQHF
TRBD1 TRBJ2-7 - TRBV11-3 TGTGCCAGCAGCCCCCGGGACAGTTCCTACGAGCAGTACTTC CASSPRDSSYEQYF
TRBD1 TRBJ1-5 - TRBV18 TGTGCCAGCTCACCAAGGGGCAGGGGGAATCAGCCCCAGCATTTT CASSPRGRGNQPQHF
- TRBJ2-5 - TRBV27 TGTGCCAGCAGTTTTGGTGGGGCGAAGAAGACCCAGTACTTC CASSFGGAKKTQYF
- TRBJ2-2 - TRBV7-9 TGTGCCAGCAGCTTTGGAGGGGGCCTGAACACCGGGGAGCTGTTTTTT CASSFGGGLNTGELFF
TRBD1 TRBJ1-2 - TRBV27 TGTGCCAGCAGTCTACAGGGACAGGGGAACTATGGCTACACCTTC CASSLQGQGNYGYTF
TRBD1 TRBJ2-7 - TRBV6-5 TGTGCCAGCAGTTATGGACAGGGGGCCGCCTACGAGCAGTACTTC CASSYGQGAAYEQYF
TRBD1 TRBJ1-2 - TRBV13 TGTGCCAGCAGCTTTCAGGACAGGGACTATGGCTACACCTTC CASSFQDRDYGYTF
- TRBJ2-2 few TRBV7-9 TGTGCCAGCATGGAAGGATATGCCGGGGAGCTGTTTTTT CASMEGYAGELFF
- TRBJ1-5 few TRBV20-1 TGCAGTGCCACGGACGGACAGCCCCAGCATTTT CSATDGQPQHF
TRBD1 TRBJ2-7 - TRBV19 TGTGCCAGTAGTGACAGGGGTGGAGGCTACGAGCAGTACTTC CASSDRGGGYEQYF
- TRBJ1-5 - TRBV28 TGTGCCAGCAGTTTATCTTATCGGGGACAGCCCCAGCATTTT CASSLSYRGQPQHF
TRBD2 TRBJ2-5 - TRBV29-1 TGCAGCGTTGACTCGCGAGAGCGGGGTATTGAGACCCAGTACTTC CSVDSRERGIETQYF
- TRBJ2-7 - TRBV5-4 TGTGCCAGCAGCCGCCAAAGTGGGGGCCCCCACGAGCAGTACTTC CASSRQSGGPHEQYF